This T cell receptor beta chain was documented in a study of cytomegalovirus exposure and HLA in healthy donors. A multiplex PCR was run with 60 Vbeta primers and 13 Jbeta primers. TCRdb's table, derived via immunoSEQ multiplex PCR, lists solely in-frame clones and lacks some. The table lists 150,000 or so clones, roughly four fifths of them singletons. This clone has just a few counts. There are 14 residues in the CDR3. V dropped 7 bases and J dropped 6 bases, with 16 bases sitting between them. Germline CDR1 is GTSNPN and CDR2 is SVGIG (reference sequence). This TCR came from a female donor in good health and CMV-seronegative. This chain connects TRBV30 to TRBJ1-6; D might be TRBD1 (6 bases). Source material: PBMCs. Written as DNA, the CDR3 is TGTGCCTTATCTGACAGGAAGGTTAATTCACCCCTCCACTTT. Its translation is CALSDRKVNSPLHF.